This T cell receptor (beta chain) was captured by sequencing in a study of cytomegalovirus exposure and HLA in healthy donors (dated by TCRdb to 2017 to 2019). With regard to the full study: In an earlier analysis of 550 to 750 of the donors, under 300 Gb of sequence data and 100 million or so unique TCR beta sequences from 180 million or so T cells were reported. An earlier analysis of 587 of the donors used high-throughput TCR beta sequencing to judge whether each TCR beta V gene segment behaved as functional or pseudogenic. High-throughput TCR immunosequencing, statistical association of individual TCRs with disease status, and machine learning were combined to predict cytomegalovirus infection status. A later genetic analysis took genome-wide SNP genotypes for 398 of the 666 donors and used that subset as a discovery cohort. Roughly 300 gigabases of sequencing data and 80 million or so unique TCR sequences were included in an early release covering several hundred HLA-typed donors. The aim of the study was to test whether cataloging public T cell receptors could identify signatures of past pathogen exposure. Donor age, sex, ethnicity and CMV serostatus were compiled together with the repertoire data. Among about 400 genotyped donors of the cohort, an average of approximately 200,000 unique TCR beta nucleotide sequences was sequenced per donor, of which 15% to 20% were non-productive. The genetic ancestry cluster associated with self-reported Caucasian donors included around four fifths of the roughly 360 genotyped donors. Class I and class II HLA loci were covered by the typing at four-digit resolution. Using immunosequencing, the study profiled T cell repertoires from about 650 subjects and related those repertoires to cytomegalovirus serostatus. In a later analysis, previously published TCR beta repertoires from several hundred donors were re-analyzed and high-resolution HLA genotyping was added so that TCR occurrence patterns could be studied. Rather than using new phenotypic data, the later analysis identified candidate immune exposures from TCR beta sequences and from how often those sequences occurred across donors. Along with the approximately 700-subject first cohort, a separate validation cohort of 120 different subjects was used. Typing coverage varied by locus: 629-630 donors for A, B, C, DRB1 and DQB1; more than 500 for DQA1; more than 600 for DPA1; fewer than 480 for DPB1. Roughly 5 DR-DQ haplotypes were handled as single units for association and clustering, since linkage in the cohort was strong. Every repertoire in the discovery cohort had been generated on one and the same sequencing platform. Results the study describes overall, beyond this receptor: Because counts were too low, about 18 rarely observed V segments, including chromosome 9 orphons, were excluded from the earlier analysis of fewer than 650 of the donors. Compared with the roughly 670-donor mean, donors in an Asian-associated ancestry cluster had fewer N-insertions in productive TCRs, according to a later genetic analysis. Several of the top co-occurrence clusters appeared to be linked to parvovirus B19, influenza, CMV and Epstein-Barr virus, according to a later analysis. Correlated functional status among segregating V segments might be attributable to linkage disequilibrium, but an unknown experimental factor could not be ruled out. Cytomegalovirus status was reported to be diagnosed by the classifier with high specificity and sensitivity in both the original and validation cohorts. CMV serostatus was the only immune exposure information available for the cohort. The study gave a list of 150 to 200 TCR beta chains associated with cytomegalovirus. A cluster of highly shared sequence variants was judged likely to represent a technical artifact of the sequencing pipeline. This cohort had only TCR beta chains sequenced, and the lack of alpha or paired-chain data limited which features could be detected. Presence/absence analyses assumed roughly uniform sequencing depth across donors, an assumption that may not hold. At a false discovery rate of 0.05, a later analysis linked some 17,000 TCR beta sequences to specific HLA alleles. A further reported finding was that TCR beta sequences accurately predicted the HLA-A and HLA-B alleles for most subjects in the first cohort. A later analysis found that most CMV-associated TCR beta chains appeared HLA-restricted, with HLA associations seemingly driven largely by CMV exposure. HLA typing was unavailable for some donors at each locus, so association tests used only the typed subset. In a later analysis, HLA-associated TCR beta chains were found to be more clonally expanded and to have lower generation probabilities than equally common non-associated chains. According to a later analysis, TCR association rates differed among HLA loci, with DRB1 alleles showing the most associated TCRs and HLA-C alleles showing the fewest. Strong co-occurrence of HLA alleles, especially DR and DQ, made assigning TCR associations to individual alleles difficult. The authors suggested that the approach could potentially be generalized to other disease states and immunological phenotypes. Some IMGT-functional V segments, including TRBV6-2 and TRBV6-3, could not be told apart with the 87-base-pair reads, so those segments were excluded. While some public TCRs were present in many individuals, most TCR sequences turned up only very rarely across donors. In an earlier analysis of some 540 of the donors, most TCR beta V segments appeared in productive rearrangements about 90% or about 30% of the time, broadly matching IMGT annotations. In a later genetic analysis, a missense DCLRE1C variant was associated with V-gene and J-gene trimming of TCR beta chains, and the association was replicated in an independent cohort. In vitro tests confirmed that a few of the cytomegalovirus-associated TCR beta chains recognize cytomegalovirus antigens.

Regarding this clone: The antigen this receptor binds is unknown. Per-base quality was not reported, and no clone a single base away is much larger than it.

Libraries were made using the immunoSEQ multiplex PCR assay. A mixture of 60 forward primers for TCR Vbeta segments and 13 reverse primers for TCR Jbeta segments was used in the multiplex PCR. The CDR3 region of rearranged TCR beta genes was amplified from genomic DNA by a multiplex PCR assay. The Illumina HiSeq System was used to sequence the amplified TCR beta libraries as 87-base-pair reads. The authors' pipeline ran thus. Across the 700 or so repertoires, a later analysis counted some 81 million unique TCR beta chains, around 10 million of which were shared by at least two donors. Raw reads were error-corrected and collapsed into unique sequences by a nearest-neighbor algorithm in which closely related sequences were merged to remove PCR and sequencing errors. Alignment of CDR3 sequences to IMGT reference sequences was used to assign V, D and J gene segments. For a sequence to be retained, at least a six-nucleotide match to both a V gene segment and a J gene segment was required. A rearrangement was called productive if the CDR3 had no stop codons and remained in frame with V and J, and every other rearrangement was called non-productive. Following IMGT convention, CDR3 was defined as the stretch from the second conserved V-encoded cysteine to the conserved J-encoded phenylalanine. In an earlier analysis of 500 to 650 of the donors, sequences lacking an unambiguous match to a single V gene segment were excluded. An earlier analysis of approximately 590 of the donors classified V segments as functional when productive rearrangements were above 56.7% and as segregating when the standard deviation between donors was above 5%. A statistical classification framework was developed to diagnose cytomegalovirus status using the catalog of TCR beta chain sequences. In a later analysis, TCR nucleotide sequences were compared against IMGT/GENE-DB human TR gene sequences so that V and J genes could be assigned. In a later analysis, CDR3 sequences and most-parsimonious VDJ recombination scenarios were assigned using the TCRdist pipeline. In a later analysis, each TCR beta chain was defined by its CDR3 amino acid sequence together with its V-gene family, and reads without a unique V-gene family were excluded. To address suspected cross-contamination and a sequencing artifact, a later analysis removed roughly 640 highly shared, low-generation-probability nucleotide sequences. In a later analysis, a clonal expansion index for each public chain was calculated from normalized within-repertoire ranks of inferred template counts. Generation probabilities in a later analysis came from a VDJ recombination model fitted to out-of-frame rearrangements, and those results were checked against IGoR. In a later analysis, TCR-TCR, TCR-HLA and TCR-CMV co-occurrence was scored with hypergeometric tests, and a repertoire-size bias correction was applied to TCR pairs. A later analysis estimated false discovery rates by permuting HLA or CMV assignments 20 times. In a later analysis, co-occurring TCRs were grouped using DBSCAN, and TCRdist sequence similarity was added for clustering within HLA-allele-positive subsets. Repertoires with fewer than 30,000 or more than 120,000 public chains, plus five repertoires with anomalous nucleotide sharing, were excluded from co-occurrence clustering. The clones in this table, taken by TCRdb from immuneACCESS, are in-frame only. Not every clone is retained; where verified, under half of the shortfall comes from an unresolved V gene, and the cause of the rest is unknown. Clonal size and the V and J genes are those of that table, whereas D and trimming came from the DNA. This sample has more than 120,000 clones in its table, and approximately 79% of those were observed once. Approximately 2.9% of the sample lies in the top ten.

Trimming accounts for 4 bases at V and 2 bases at J, while the number of junction bases matched to no gene is 11. The CDR3 goes from the cysteine to the phenylalanine over 17 residues. Only the CDR3 DNA stays, 51 bases, in frame from base 1. Reading the germline V gene gives CDR1 MGHRA and CDR2 YSYEKL. The cohort comprised approximately 700 healthy bone marrow donors. All cohort members were sampled while nominally healthy, although unrecorded immune exposures were likely present. The donor tested CMV seronegative and was one of the 352 seronegative cohort members. A peripheral blood sample was collected from each donor, and TCR beta sequencing was performed on peripheral blood mononuclear cells. The Qiagen DNeasy Blood Extraction Kit was used to extract genomic DNA from the blood cell samples.

The chain couples TRBV4-1 to TRBJ2-3; 8 bases in the middle match TRBD2. Sequencing was carried out using PBMCs. This receptor was obtained from a woman younger than 45 in good health and CMV-seronegative. The base sequence is TGCGCCAGCAGCCCGCCCGGGTTAGCGGGAAACACAGATACGCAGTATTTT. It codes for CASSPPGLAGNTDTQYF.